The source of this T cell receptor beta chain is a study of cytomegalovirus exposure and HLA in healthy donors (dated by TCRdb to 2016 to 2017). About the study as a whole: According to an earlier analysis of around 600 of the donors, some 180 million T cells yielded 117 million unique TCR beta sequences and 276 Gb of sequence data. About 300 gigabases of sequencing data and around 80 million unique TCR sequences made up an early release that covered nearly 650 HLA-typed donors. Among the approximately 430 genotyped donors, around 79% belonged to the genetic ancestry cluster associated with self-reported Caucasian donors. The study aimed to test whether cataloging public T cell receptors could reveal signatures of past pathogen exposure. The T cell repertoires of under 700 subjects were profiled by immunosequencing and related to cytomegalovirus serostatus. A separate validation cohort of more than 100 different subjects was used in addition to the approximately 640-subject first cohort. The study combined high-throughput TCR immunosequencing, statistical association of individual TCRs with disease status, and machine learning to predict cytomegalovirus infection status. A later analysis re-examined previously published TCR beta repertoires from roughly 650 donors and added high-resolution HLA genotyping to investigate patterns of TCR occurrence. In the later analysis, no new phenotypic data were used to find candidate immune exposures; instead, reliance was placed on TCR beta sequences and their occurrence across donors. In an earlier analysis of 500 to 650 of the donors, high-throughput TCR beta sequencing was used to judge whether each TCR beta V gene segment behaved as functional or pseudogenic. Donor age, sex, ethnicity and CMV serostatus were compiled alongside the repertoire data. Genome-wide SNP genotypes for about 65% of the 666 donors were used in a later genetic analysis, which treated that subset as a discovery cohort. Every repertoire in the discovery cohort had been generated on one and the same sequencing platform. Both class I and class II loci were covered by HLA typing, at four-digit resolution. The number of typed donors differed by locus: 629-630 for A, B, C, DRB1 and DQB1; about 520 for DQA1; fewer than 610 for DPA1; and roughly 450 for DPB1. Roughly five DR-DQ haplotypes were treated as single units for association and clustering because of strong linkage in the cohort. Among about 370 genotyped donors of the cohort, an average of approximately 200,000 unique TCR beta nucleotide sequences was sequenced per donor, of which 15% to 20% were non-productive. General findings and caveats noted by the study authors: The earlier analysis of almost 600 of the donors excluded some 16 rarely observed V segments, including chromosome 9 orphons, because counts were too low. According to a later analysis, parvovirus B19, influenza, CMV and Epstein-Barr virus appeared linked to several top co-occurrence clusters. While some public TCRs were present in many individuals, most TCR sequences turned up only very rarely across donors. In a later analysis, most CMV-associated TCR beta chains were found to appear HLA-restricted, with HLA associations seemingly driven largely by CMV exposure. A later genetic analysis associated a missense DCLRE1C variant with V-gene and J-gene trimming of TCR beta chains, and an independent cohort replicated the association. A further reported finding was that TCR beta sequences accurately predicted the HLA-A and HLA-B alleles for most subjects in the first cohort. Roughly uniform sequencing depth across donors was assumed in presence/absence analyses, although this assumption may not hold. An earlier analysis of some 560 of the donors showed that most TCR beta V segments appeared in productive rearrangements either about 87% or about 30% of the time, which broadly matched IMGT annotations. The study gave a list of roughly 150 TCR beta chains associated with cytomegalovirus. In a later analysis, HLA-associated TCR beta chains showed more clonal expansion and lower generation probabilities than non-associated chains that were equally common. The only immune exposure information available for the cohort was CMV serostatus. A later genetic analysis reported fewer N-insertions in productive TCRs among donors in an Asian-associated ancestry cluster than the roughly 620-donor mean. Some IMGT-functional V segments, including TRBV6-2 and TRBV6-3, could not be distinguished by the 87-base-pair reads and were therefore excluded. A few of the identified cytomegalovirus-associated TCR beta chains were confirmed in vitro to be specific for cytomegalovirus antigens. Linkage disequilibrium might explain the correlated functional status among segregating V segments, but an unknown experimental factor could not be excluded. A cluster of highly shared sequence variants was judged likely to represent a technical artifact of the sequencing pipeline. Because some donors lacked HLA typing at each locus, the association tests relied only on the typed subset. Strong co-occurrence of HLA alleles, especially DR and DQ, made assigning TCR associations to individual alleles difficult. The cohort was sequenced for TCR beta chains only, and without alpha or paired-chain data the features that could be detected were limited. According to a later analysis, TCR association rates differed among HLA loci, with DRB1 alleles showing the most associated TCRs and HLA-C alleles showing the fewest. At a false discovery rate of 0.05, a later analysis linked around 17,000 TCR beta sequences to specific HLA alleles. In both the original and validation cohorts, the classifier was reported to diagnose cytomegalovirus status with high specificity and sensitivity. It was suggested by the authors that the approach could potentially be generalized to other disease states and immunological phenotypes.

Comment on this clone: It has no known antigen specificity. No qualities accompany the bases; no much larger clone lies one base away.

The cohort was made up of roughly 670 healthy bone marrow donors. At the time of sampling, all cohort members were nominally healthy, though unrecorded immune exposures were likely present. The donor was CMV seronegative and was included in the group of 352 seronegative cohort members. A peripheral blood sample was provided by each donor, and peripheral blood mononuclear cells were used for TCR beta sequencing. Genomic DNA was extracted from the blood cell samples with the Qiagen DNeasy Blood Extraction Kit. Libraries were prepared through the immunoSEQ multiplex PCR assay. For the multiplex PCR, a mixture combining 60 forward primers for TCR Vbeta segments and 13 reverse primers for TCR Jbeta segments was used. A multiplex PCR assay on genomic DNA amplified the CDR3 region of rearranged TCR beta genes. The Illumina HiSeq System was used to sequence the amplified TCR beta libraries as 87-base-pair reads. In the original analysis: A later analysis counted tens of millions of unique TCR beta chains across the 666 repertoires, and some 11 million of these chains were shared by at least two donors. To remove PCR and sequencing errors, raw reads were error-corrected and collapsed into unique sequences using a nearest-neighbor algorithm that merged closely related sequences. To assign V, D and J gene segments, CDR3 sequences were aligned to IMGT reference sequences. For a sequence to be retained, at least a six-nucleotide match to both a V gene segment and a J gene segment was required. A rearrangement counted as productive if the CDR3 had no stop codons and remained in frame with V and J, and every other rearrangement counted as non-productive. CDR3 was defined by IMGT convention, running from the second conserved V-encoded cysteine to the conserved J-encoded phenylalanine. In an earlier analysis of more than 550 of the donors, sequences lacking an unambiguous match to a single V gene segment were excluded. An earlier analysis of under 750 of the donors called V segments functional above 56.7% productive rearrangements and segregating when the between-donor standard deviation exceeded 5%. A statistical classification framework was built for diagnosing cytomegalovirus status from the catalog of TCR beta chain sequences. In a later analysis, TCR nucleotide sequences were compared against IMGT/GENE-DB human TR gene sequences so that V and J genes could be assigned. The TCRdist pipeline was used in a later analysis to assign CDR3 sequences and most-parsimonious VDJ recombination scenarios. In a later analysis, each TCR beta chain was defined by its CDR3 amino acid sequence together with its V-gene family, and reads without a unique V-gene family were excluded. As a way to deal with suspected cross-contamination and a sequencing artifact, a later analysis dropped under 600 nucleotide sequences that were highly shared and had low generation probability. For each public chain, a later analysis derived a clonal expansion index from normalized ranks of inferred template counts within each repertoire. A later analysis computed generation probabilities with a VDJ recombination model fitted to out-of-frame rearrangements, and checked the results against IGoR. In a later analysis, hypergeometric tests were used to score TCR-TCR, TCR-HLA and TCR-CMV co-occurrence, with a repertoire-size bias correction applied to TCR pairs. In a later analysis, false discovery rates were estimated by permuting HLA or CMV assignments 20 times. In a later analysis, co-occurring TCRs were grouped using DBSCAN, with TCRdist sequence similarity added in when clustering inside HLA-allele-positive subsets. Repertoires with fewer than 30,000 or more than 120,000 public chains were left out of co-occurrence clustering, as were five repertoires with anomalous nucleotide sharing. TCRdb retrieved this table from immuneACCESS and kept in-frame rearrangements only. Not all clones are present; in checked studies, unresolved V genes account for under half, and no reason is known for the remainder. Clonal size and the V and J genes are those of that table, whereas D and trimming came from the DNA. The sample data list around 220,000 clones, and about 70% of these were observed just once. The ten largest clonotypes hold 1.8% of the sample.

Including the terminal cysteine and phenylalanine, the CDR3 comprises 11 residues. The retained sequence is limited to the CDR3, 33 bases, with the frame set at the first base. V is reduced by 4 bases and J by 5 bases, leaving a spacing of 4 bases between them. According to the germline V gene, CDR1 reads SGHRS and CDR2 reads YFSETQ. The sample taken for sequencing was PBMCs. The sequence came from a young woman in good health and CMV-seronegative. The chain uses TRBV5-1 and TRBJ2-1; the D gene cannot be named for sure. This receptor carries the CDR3 CASSTDNEQFF. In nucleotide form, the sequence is TGCGCCAGCAGCACAGACAATGAGCAGTTCTTC. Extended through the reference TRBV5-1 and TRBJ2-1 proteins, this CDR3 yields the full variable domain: KAGVTQTPRYLIKTRGQQVTLSCSPISGHRSVSWYQQTPGQGLQFLFEYFSETQRNKGNFPGRFSGRQFSNSRSEMNVSTLELGDSALYLCASSTDNEQFFGPGTRLTVL.